This T cell receptor beta chain was found in a study of CD8 T cells in ankylosing spondylitis. Study-wide results and limits: The authors found the disease-linked clones to be CD8+ and relatively rare in peripheral blood. From matched ankylosing spondylitis synovial fluid, disease-linked clones were reportedly recovered at significantly enriched levels. Characteristic, it appeared, of ankylosing spondylitis blood was a TCR beta motif of several highly homologous variants.

TCRdb passed the 5' RACE reads through MiXCR, listing each CDR3 protein once. Of about 240,000 distinct CDR3 sequences listed, 10% are singletons. CDR3 size: 15 residues. Trimming took off 0 bases at V and 0 bases at J, with 8 bases between the two ends. The germline gives CDR1 MNHEY, CDR2 SVGAGI. This clonotype occurred a few times. The antigen is not known. The receptor was isolated from a male donor with ankylosing spondylitis or in good health (not recorded which). The chain employs TRBV6-5 and TRBJ1-1; no reliable D call. Source material: blood, either unsorted or a sorted T cell fraction (not recorded which). CDR3 sequence (DNA): TGTGCCAGCAGTTACTCATCCGGGGTGAACACTGAAGCTTTCTTT. Translation: CASSYSSGVNTEAFF.